The 12 T cell receptor beta chains presented below share a single source sample, sequenced in a study of cytomegalovirus exposure and HLA in healthy donors. 60 Vbeta and 13 Jbeta primers were used in PCR. Profiled with immunoSEQ multiplex PCR; TCRdb holds only in-frame clones, not every one. Of around 140,000 clones in the sample, roughly three fifths are singletons; the top ten hold 6.5%. Sequenced input: PBMCs. The receptor set was obtained from a woman aged 55-70 years in good health and CMV-seronegative.

V usage is TRBV18 and J usage is TRBJ1-5; TRBD1 matches at 9 bases. CDR3 length: 15 amino acids. The ends lost 5 bases at V and 3 bases at J; junction bases unmatched: 5. Germline CDR1 and CDR2: KGHSH and LQKENI. CDR3 protein: CASSRGQGPNQPQHF. The CDR3 coding sequence is TGTGCCAGCTCAAGGGGACAGGGACCCAATCAGCCCCAGCATTTT.

This chain joins TRBV29-1 and TRBJ2-3; unclear D gene. The length of the CDR3 is 11 residues. Trimming took off 7 bases at V and 6 bases at J, with 11 bases between the two ends. CDR1 SQVTM and CDR2 ANQGSEA come from the germline V gene. The CDR3 nucleotides read TGCAGCGCATCTTTAGCCGATACGCAGTATTTT. Its protein product is CSASLADTQYF.

This clone was counted a few times. This chain connects TRBV25-1 to TRBJ1-2, with 7 nucleotides matching TRBD1. The CDR3 contains 12 residues. With 6 bases clipped from V and 8 bases from J, the junction kept 6 bases outside the gene matches. Germline CDR1 reads MGHDK; CDR2 reads SYGVNS. For the CDR3, the DNA is TGTGCCAGCAGCCTGACAGGGATCGGCTACACCTTC. As protein: CASSLTGIGYTF.

The gene calls are TRBV6-6 and TRBJ2-2; maybe TRBD2 (5 bases). Trimming cost V 5 bases and J 6 bases, with 16 bases left between them. The CDR3 has 15 amino acids. The germline CDR1 and CDR2 sequences are MNHNY and SVGAGI (reference sequence). The CDR3 sequence is CASSRSRLLPGELFF. CDR3 in DNA: TGTGCCAGCAGTCGGTCAAGACTATTGCCCGGGGAGCTGTTTTTT.

With respect to this clone: An end of the junction does not agree with germline; a read error may underlie this. This chain connects TRBV5-1 to TRBJ2-7; 14 nucleotides line up with TRBD2. Germline loops: CDR1 SGHRS, CDR2 YFSETQ. The CDR3 has 17 amino acids. This CDR3 is CASSLRLAGGLSHEQYF. The CDR3 nucleotides are TGCGCCAGCAGTTTGCGACTAGCGGGGGGGCTCTCCCACGAGCAGTACTTC.

The chain couples TRBV5-6 to TRBJ2-1; 9 nucleotides align to TRBD2. Germline CDR1 SGHDT, CDR2 YYEEEE. With 5 bases clipped from V and 6 bases from J, the junction kept 9 bases outside the gene matches. CDR3 size: 15 residues. CDR3 in amino acids: CASRLALAGVNEQFF. In DNA, the CDR3 is TGTGCCAGCAGGCTTGCACTAGCGGGTGTCAATGAGCAGTTCTTC.

The chain employs TRBV27 and TRBJ1-1, with TRBD1 matching 7 bases. The V gene's germline CDR1 is MNHEY and CDR2 SMNVEV (reference sequence). J gave up 0 bases and V 2 bases, and 3 bases lay outside the gene matches. The CDR3 runs 15 residues. The CDR3 sequence: CASSLGTAMNTEAFF. CDR3 nucleotides: TGTGCCAGCAGTTTAGGGACAGCAATGAACACTGAAGCTTTCTTT.

The CDR3 is CASSEPGLSYEQYF. The CDR3 region has the DNA TGTGCCAGCAGTGAACCGGGTCTTAGCTACGAGCAGTACTTC. V usage is TRBV6-1 and J usage is TRBJ2-7; D gene unclear. Germline CDR1 reads MNHNS; CDR2 reads SASEGT. With 2 bases removed from V and 3 bases from J, the gap between germline ends came to 11 bases. The CDR3 contains 14 residues.

The genes are TRBV5-1 and TRBJ2-3; 8 nucleotides align to TRBD2. Trimming removed 5 bases from V and 4 bases from J; junction bases left unmatched: 12. The CDR3 loop spans 16 amino acids. Germline V gene data show CDR1 as SGHRS and CDR2 as YFSETQ. The CDR3 DNA follows: TGCGCCAGCAGTCCCGGACTAGCTAGGGGGGCAGATACGCAGTATTTT. Translation: CASSPGLARGADTQYF.

The rearrangement uses TRBV5-1 and TRBJ2-7; D is uncertain. V lost 0 bases to trimming and J lost 5 bases, with 12 bases between them. Germline V gives CDR1 SGHRS, CDR2 YFSETQ. This CDR3 has 14 amino acids. The CDR3 DNA reads as TGCGCCAGCAGCTTGGCAGGTATATTGGACGAGCAGTACTTC. This translates into CASSLAGILDEQYF.

The CDR3 sequence is CASSFKLRGGYTF. The CDR3 DNA sequence: TGTGCCAGCAGTTTTAAGCTTAGAGGTGGCTACACCTTC. V usage is TRBV11-2 and J usage is TRBJ1-2; D is ambiguous. Trimming took off 6 bases at V and 7 bases at J, with 15 bases between the two ends. CDR1 is SGHAT and CDR2 is FQNNGV in the germline V gene. This CDR3 region has 13 residues.

This rearrangement joins TRBV5-1 to TRBJ1-1, with 7 nucleotides matching TRBD1. V gave up 1 base and J gave up 2 bases; unmatched junction bases: 5. The CDR3 spans 15 residues. The germline gives CDR1 SGHRS, CDR2 YFSETQ. DNA for the CDR3: TGCGCCAGCAGCTTGTCGCAGGGGGGAAACACTGAAGCTTTCTTT. Residues: CASSLSQGGNTEAFF.